The 15 T cell receptor beta chains below were found in one sample sequenced in a study of T-cell memory formation after mild COVID-19. From the 5' RACE reads, TCRdb called clonotypes with MiXCR, one entry per CDR3 protein. The sample includes about 470,000 distinct CDR3 sequences, around a quarter of them seen just once. The sample was PBMCs or a T cell subset sorted from them (not recorded which). These receptors were collected from an adult woman who had mild COVID-19 (a few samples of this study predate the infection). Cell type and time point are not known.

This clonotype turned up a few times. The chain carries TRBV24-1 and TRBJ2-2; D unclear. The CDR3 has 14 residues. With 2 bases removed from V and 2 bases from J, the gap between germline ends came to 5 bases. Germline CDR1 is KGHDR and CDR2 is SFDVKD. This CDR3 reads CATSDSRNTGELFF. As DNA, the CDR3 is TGTGCCACCAGTGATTCCCGTAACACCGGGGAGCTGTTTTTT.

This clonotype was detected only a few times. This chain joins TRBV29-1 and TRBJ1-5; D gene ambiguous. The CDR3 covers 10 residues. The germline CDR1 and CDR2 sequences are SQVTM and ANQGSEA. Trimming removed 4 bases from V and 11 bases from J, with 9 bases in between. This CDR3 reads CSVGFRAQHF. For the CDR3, the DNA is TGCAGCGTTGGCTTCCGGGCCCAGCATTTT.

The chain links TRBV4-1 to TRBJ1-5; TRBD1 matches 8 bases. The V gene end was trimmed by 3 bases and the J gene end by 4 bases; junction bases not matched to a gene: 5. The CDR3 has 15 residues. The V gene's germline CDR1 is MGHRA and CDR2 YSYEKL. CDR3 residues: CASSQEGQANQPQHF. The DNA of the CDR3 is TGCGCCAGCAGCCAGGAGGGACAGGCGAATCAGCCCCAGCATTTT.

This clonotype occurred a few times. The CDR3 loop reads CASSSGLAGGPWTGELFF. DNA of the CDR3: TGTGCCAGTAGTTCGGGACTAGCGGGGGGGCCGTGGACCGGGGAGCTGTTTTTT. The chain employs TRBV19 and TRBJ2-2, with TRBD2 matching over 16 bases. The CDR3 length is 18 residues. Germline CDR1 and CDR2: LNHDA and SQIVND (reference sequence). V shed 5 bases, J shed 5 bases, and the junction held 8 bases outside the gene matches. Filled out from reference TRBV19 and TRBJ2-2, the complete variable domain reads DGGITQSPKYLFRKEGQNVTLSCEQNLNHDAMYWYRQDPGQGLRLIYYSQIVNDFQKGDIAEGYSVSREKKESFPLTVTSAQKNPTAFYLCASSSGLAGGPWTGELFFGEGSRLTVL.

This clonotype was detected ten times or more. The chain joins TRBV6-2 or TRBV6-3 to TRBJ2-1; maybe TRBD1 (6 bases). CDR3 length: 20 amino acids. In germline, CDR1 is MNHEY, CDR2 SVGEGT. The V and J ends lost 2 bases and 9 bases respectively, with 32 bases between them. This chain's CDR3 is CASSYPASAGGLRQAIEQFF. CDR3 DNA: TGTGCCAGCAGTTACCCGGCGTCGGCTGGCGGCCTGAGACAGGCTATTGAGCAGTTCTTC.

The chain employs TRBV24-1 and TRBJ2-2; D is uncertain. The germline V and J ends were trimmed by 3 bases and 0 bases, with 4 bases remaining between them. Germline loops: CDR1 KGHDR, CDR2 SFDVKD. The CDR3 totals 14 residues. CDR3 DNA: TGTGCCACCAGTGATCCGCCGAACACCGGGGAGCTGTTTTTT. Encoded protein: CATSDPPNTGELFF.

The V and J genes are TRBV7-2 and TRBJ1-1, with D possibly matching TRBD1 (6 bases). CDR3 length equals 16 residues. From germline, CDR1 is SGHTA and CDR2 FQGNSA. V dropped 4 bases and J dropped 8 bases, with 23 bases sitting between them. Here the CDR3 reads CASSSRGKQGGREAFF. The CDR3 coding sequence is TGTGCCAGCAGCTCACGGGGTAAACAGGGAGGAAGGGAAGCTTTCTTT.

This clonotype was counted a few times. The J gene is TRBJ2-1, the V gene TRBV29-1; 10 positions match TRBD2. V gave up 5 bases and J gave up 13 bases; unmatched junction bases: 5. Germline loops: CDR1 SQVTM, CDR2 ANQGSEA. CDR3 size: 11 residues. CDR3 nucleotide sequence: TGCAGCGTTCTATTAGCGGGAGGTCAGTTCTTC. It yields the protein CSVLLAGGQFF.

This clonotype occurred a few times. This chain uses TRBV27 with TRBJ2-3, with D hard to call. Trimming took 7 bases from V and 1 from J, leaving 12 bases between them. Looked up from germline, CDR1 is MNHEY and CDR2 is SMNVEV (reference sequence). The length of the CDR3 is 14 residues. The CDR3 nucleotides are TGTGCCAGCAACCCCCTCGCCCGCACAGATACGCAGTATTTT. This codes for CASNPLARTDTQYF.

The CDR3 coding sequence is TGTGCCAGCTCTGCTGGGATTGGCTCCCTCCACTTT. Encoded protein: CASSAGIGSLHF. The chain recombines TRBV18 with TRBJ1-6; no clear D. Trimming shortened V by 6 bases and J by 14 bases, and 14 bases separated the two germline ends. Germline lookup yields CDR1 KGHSH and CDR2 LQKENI. The CDR3 sequence is 12 residues long.

The chain combines TRBV20-1 with TRBJ2-7; D is undetermined. Germline CDR1 is DFQATT and CDR2 is SNEGSKA (reference sequence). The CDR3 is 15 amino acids. Trimming shortened V by 5 bases and J by 0 bases, and 17 bases separated the two germline ends. CDR3 region: CSALRLDTSSYEQYF. The CDR3 coding sequence is TGCAGTGCTCTCCGCCTCGACACCTCCTCCTACGAGCAGTACTTC.

In this sample, this clonotype turned up many times. The chain is built from TRBV9 and TRBJ2-3, with D possibly called TRBD1 or TRBD2 (5 bases each). Germline-derived CDR1 and CDR2 are SGDLS and YYNGEE. The CDR3 has 14 residues. The ends were cut back, 3 bases at V and 6 bases at J, with 14 bases in the middle. The DNA of the CDR3 is TGTGCCAGCAGCGAGCTGACCGGGACGGATACGCAGTATTTT. Translated, it gives CASSELTGTDTQYF.

The V gene is TRBV5-5, the J gene TRBJ2-7, with a tentative D call TRBD1 (5 bases). Per germline, CDR1 SGHKS and CDR2 YYEKEE (reference sequence). Trimming pared 0 bases from V and 1 base from J, leaving 11 bases between. The CDR3 spans 15 residues. The CDR3 DNA follows: TGTGCCAGCAGCTTGGAGATTTCAGGGTCCTACGAGCAGTACTTC. This gives the protein CASSLEISGSYEQYF.

This clonotype was seen a handful of times. The gene calls are TRBV19 and TRBJ2-1, with 9 bases lining up with TRBD2. J lost 3 bases, V lost 1 base, and 4 bases had no gene match. This CDR3 region has 16 residues. Per the germline V gene, CDR1 is LNHDA and CDR2 is SQIVND (reference sequence). DNA of the CDR3: TGTGCCAGTAGTATAGCGGCTAGCGGGGTCTACAATGAGCAGTTCTTC. Its protein is CASSIAASGVYNEQFF. The variable domain in full, with the rest retrieved from reference TRBV19 and TRBJ2-1, is DGGITQSPKYLFRKEGQNVTLSCEQNLNHDAMYWYRQDPGQGLRLIYYSQIVNDFQKGDIAEGYSVSREKKESFPLTVTSAQKNPTAFYLCASSIAASGVYNEQFFGPGTRLTVL.

This clonotype was seen more than once but under ten times. The chain recombines TRBV7-9 with TRBJ2-5, with D possibly called TRBD1 or TRBD2 (5 bases each). The CDR3 is made up of 16 amino acids. Per germline, CDR1 SEHNR and CDR2 FQNEAQ (reference sequence). Trimming cost V 5 bases and J 5 bases, with 21 bases left between them. DNA for the CDR3: TGTGCCAGCAGCCCACGCGGTGGGTCTGGGACGGAGACCCAGTACTTC. This translates into CASSPRGGSGTETQYF. Full variable domain (missing parts from reference TRBV7-9 and TRBJ2-5): DTGVSQNPRHKITKRGQNVTFRCDPISEHNRLYWYRQTLGQGPEFLTYFQNEAQLEKSRLLSDRFSAERPKGSFSTLEIQRTEQGDSAMYLCASSPRGGSGTETQYFGPGTRLLVL.